Reported below is one TCR beta chain. This clonotype showed up just a few times. Its recognized antigen is unknown. No base quality information exists; no much larger clone differs at one position. Only healthy Caucasian donors were included. Three unrelated non-twin adults were also sequenced: a male aged 18 to 30, a male aged 50 to 60 and a female aged 50 to 60. Using Miltenyi CD45RO+ enrichment and human naive T-cell isolation kits, memory (CD45RO+) and naive T cells were isolated from PBMC. This sample stems from a study of identical twins (dated by TCRdb to 2016 to 2018). Context from the whole study: The study deep-sequenced TCR alpha and beta repertoires from monozygotic twins, unrelated adults of various ages and cord blood to test whether fetal clonotypes persist. To rule out contamination, replicate twin experiments were performed at different times with different library preparation protocols. Paper-wide results and their limitations: Fewer insertions were carried by abundant cord blood beta clonotypes; a weaker similar trend was observed in young adult naive repertoires, while no such trend was observed in memory repertoires. The excess sharing between twins in beta out-of-frame sequences was weaker because fewer shared sequences reduced the signal-to-noise ratio. Invariant T cells such as MAIT and iNKT could partly confound zero-insertion analyses, although diverse VJ usage argued against such confounding for most clonotypes. Out-of-frame TCR alpha sharing in monozygotic twins was systematically underestimated by recombination models, whereas sharing between unrelated individuals was in agreement with the recombination models. Out-of-frame TCR alpha sequences shared between twins showed an excess of low generation-probability sequences compared with coincidental sharing between unrelated individuals. Because the same donors could not be followed over many years, the conclusions depended on cross-sectional statistical analysis.

The CDR3 goes from the cysteine to the phenylalanine over 14 residues. The sequence is cut down to CDR3 DNA, 42 bases in frame from base 1. The germline V gene (reference sequence) supplies CDR1 SGHKS and CDR2 YYEKEE. Relative to germline, V is 3 bases shorter and J is 11 bases shorter, with 20 bases between their ends. The library was prepared using 5' RACE. Instrument used: Illumina HiSeq 2000. Template switching introduced a universal primer binding site; the final cDNA contained a unique molecular identifier, enabling accurate counting of TCR cDNA molecules. Specific primers in the conserved constant-segment region were used to synthesize first-strand cDNA for TCR alpha and beta chains. Each cDNA library was double barcoded, with a SMART-Mk sample barcode plus Illumina barcodes, to control for contamination. TruSeq adapter sequences, together with Illumina sample barcodes, were added in two successive PCR steps. TCR alpha and beta cDNA libraries were sequenced on the Illumina HiSeq platform with custom primers. The authors' analysis ran thus. Unique molecular identifiers were extracted from raw reads with MiGEC, and CDR3 positions were determined with MiXCR. Recombination models were inferred per individual with the repgenHMM and IGoR tools using an EM algorithm. The analysis of shared clonotypes was done with the tcR package in R, with sharing normalized by the product of cloneset sizes. To study raw recombination without the effects of thymic and clonal selection, out-of-frame nonproductive sequences were analyzed. In TCRdb, the public reads were trimmed at Q25 with fastp and aligned with MiXCR, with productive beta chains retained. Identical CDR3 protein sequences are pooled into one entry, listed with their most common genes and DNA. The V and J calls were not made by the authors but by TCRdb's processing. Recorded for this sample are about 690,000 distinct CDR3 sequences; around 6% of them occurred a single time. Approximately 2% of the sample lies in the top ten.

Sequenced input: naive T cells sorted from blood. The meaning of the sample's cell subset or site label: cells isolated with a human naive T-cell isolation kit. The sequence is built from TRBV5-5 and TRBJ1-1; too little of a D gene remains to name it. This clonotype was sampled from a man between 18 and 35 years old in good health. CDR3 reads: CASSWPPPGGLAFF. The DNA sequence is as follows: TGTGCCAGCAGCTGGCCACCCCCCGGTGGGTTGGCTTTCTTT.